Sample share makes the clone carrying this T cell receptor delta chain medium-sized. The CDR3 consists of 15 residues. Germline V CDR1 and CDR2: GEAIGNYY, EKD. Trimming shortened V by 0 bases and J by 2 bases, and 12 bases separated the two germline ends. A 32-plex genomic DNA assay used primers for all 8 TRDV and 4 TRDJ genes. In roughly 3 barcoding PCR cycles, molecules received a 12-nucleotide UMI, then adapter PCR followed. TCRdb reanalysed the multiplex PCR reads via CATT. The table records 2,000 to 3,000 delta-chain clones, 13% to 15% of them present only once. This sample was included in a study of DNA immune sequencing with unique molecular identifiers.

This chain connects TRDV2 to TRDJ1; the D is unclear. Sequences were obtained from gamma-delta T cells from PBMCs. This sequence was found in a human donor in good health. CDR3 bases: TGTGCCTGTGACACCCTACAGATCCCGACCGATAAACTCATCTTT. It is translated as CACDTLQIPTDKLIF.